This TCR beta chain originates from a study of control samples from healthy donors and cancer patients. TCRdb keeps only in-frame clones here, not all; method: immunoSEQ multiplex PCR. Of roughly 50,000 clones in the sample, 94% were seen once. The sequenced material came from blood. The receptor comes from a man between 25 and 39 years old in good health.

CDR3 sequence: CASSARTREDTQYF. The CDR3 DNA reads as TGTGCCAGCAGCGCTCGGACGCGGGAAGATACGCAGTATTTT. V usage is TRBV11-3 and J usage is TRBJ2-3; the D gene is possibly TRBD2 (6 bases). V dropped 5 bases and J dropped 5 bases, with 14 bases sitting between them. Germline CDR1 SGHNT, CDR2 YENEEA. The CDR3 runs 14 residues.